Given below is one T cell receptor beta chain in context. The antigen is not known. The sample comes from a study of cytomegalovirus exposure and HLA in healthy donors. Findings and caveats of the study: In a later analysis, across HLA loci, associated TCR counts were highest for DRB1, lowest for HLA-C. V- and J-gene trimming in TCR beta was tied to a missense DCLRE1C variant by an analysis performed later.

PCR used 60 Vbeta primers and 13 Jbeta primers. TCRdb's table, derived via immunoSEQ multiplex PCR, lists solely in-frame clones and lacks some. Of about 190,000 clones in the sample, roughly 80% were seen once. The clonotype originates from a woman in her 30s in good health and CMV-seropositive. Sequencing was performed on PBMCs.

Here the CDR3 reads CASSMGLAGYQETQYF. The CDR3 nucleotides are TGTGCCAGTAGTATGGGACTAGCGGGGTACCAAGAGACCCAGTACTTC. The chain has TRBV19 and TRBJ2-5, with TRBD2 matching 13 bases. The CDR3 spans 16 residues. Germline V gives CDR1 LNHDA, CDR2 SQIVND (reference sequence). With V trimmed by 3 bases and J by 0 bases, 1 base remained unmatched.